These 8 T cell receptor beta chains were sequenced from one sample in a study of CD8+ T cells in alopecia areata. Extracted from the samples, RNA was reverse transcribed into cDNA to serve as the sequencing template. Clones were read by immunoSEQ multiplex PCR, and TCRdb kept only the in-frame ones, dropping some. The sample has 100,000 to 150,000 clones, 49% seen once; the top ten hold about 17%. Sequencing was performed on CD8+ T cells sorted from blood, taken at week 0. These receptors came from a human donor with alopecia areata.

The V call is TRBV30, the J call TRBJ1-1; the D is unclear. The V gene lost 2 bases and the J gene lost 0 bases, with 7 bases spanning the gap. CDR1 is GTSNPN, CDR2 SVGIG, per germline (reference sequence). The CDR3 is 13 residues long. This CDR3 is CAWSRALNTEAFF. The CDR3 bases are TGTGCCTGGAGTAGGGCGCTGAACACTGAAGCTTTCTTT.

This sequence joins TRBV4-2 and TRBJ1-1; D remains ambiguous. With 1 base removed from V and 6 bases from J, the gap between germline ends came to 6 bases. The CDR3 is 12 residues long. Germline V gene data show CDR1 as LGHNA and CDR2 as YNFKEQ. The CDR3 reads CASSQGGAEAFF. CDR3 coding DNA: TGTGCCAGCAGCCAAGGAGGAGCTGAAGCTTTCTTT.

The chain carries TRBV5-6 and TRBJ2-7; 7 bases line up with TRBD1. This CDR3 is 14 amino acids long. Losses at the gene ends were 4 bases for V and 0 bases for J; bases not matched to a gene: 4. CDR1 is SGHDT, CDR2 YYEEEE, per germline. CDR3 in amino acids: CASSRTGDSYEQYF. CDR3 coding DNA: TGTGCCAGCAGCAGAACAGGGGACTCCTACGAGCAGTACTTC.

In this sample, this clone turned up a few times. The rearrangement links TRBV27 to TRBJ2-2; D may be TRBD2 (6 bases). Germline V gene lookup returns CDR1 MNHEY and CDR2 SMNVEV (reference sequence). V gave up 6 bases and J gave up 4 bases, with 9 bases separating them. The CDR3 is made up of 13 amino acids. The CDR3 loop is CASRPGGTGELFF. CDR3 DNA: TGTGCCAGCAGACCCGGGGGCACCGGGGAGCTGTTTTTT.

V usage is TRBV10-3 and J usage is TRBJ2-7; D call uncertain. The germline gives CDR1 ENHRY, CDR2 SYGVKD. This CDR3 region has 13 residues. V shed 0 bases and J shed 2 bases, with 5 bases lying between them. The chain's CDR3 is CAISESFPYEQYF. The CDR3 coding sequence is TGTGCCATCAGTGAGTCCTTTCCCTACGAGCAGTACTTC.

The count of this clone is one. This chain joins TRBV15 and TRBJ2-1; D perhaps matches TRBD2 (6 bases). The germline gives CDR1 LNHNV, CDR2 YYDKDF (reference sequence). This CDR3 region has 16 residues. V was cut by 0 bases and J by 5 bases, with 14 bases left in between. CDR3 loop: CATSRDLRTTNNEQFF. The CDR3 DNA reads as TGTGCCACCAGCAGAGATCTGCGGACTACTAACAATGAGCAGTTCTTC.

The chain uses TRBV4-1 and TRBJ2-7, with D perhaps matching TRBD1 (6 bases). CDR1 is MGHRA and CDR2 is YSYEKL in the germline V gene. Trimming took 3 bases from V and 3 from J, leaving 15 bases between them. This CDR3 has 15 residues. The CDR3 nucleotides read TGCGCCAGCAGCCATTACCGGGACACAAACTACGAGCAGTACTTC. This codes for CASSHYRDTNYEQYF.

V gene TRBV5-1 combines with J gene TRBJ2-2; D gene uncertain. This CDR3 region has 11 residues. V shed 6 bases and J shed 6 bases, with 6 bases lying between them. Germline CDR1 is SGHRS and CDR2 is YFSETQ. CDR3: CASMSAGELFF. The CDR3 DNA sequence: TGCGCCAGCATGAGTGCCGGGGAGCTGTTTTTT. Based on the CDR3 plus reference TRBV5-1 and TRBJ2-2, the full variable domain is KAGVTQTPRYLIKTRGQQVTLSCSPISGHRSVSWYQQTPGQGLQFLFEYFSETQRNKGNFPGRFSGRQFSNSRSEMNVSTLELGDSALYLCASMSAGELFFGEGSRLTVL.